This T cell receptor beta chain was profiled in a study of T cells in Graves' hyperthyroidism and ophthalmopathy. Across the whole study: Staff took peripheral blood when the initial diagnosis was made, before any treatment began.

Amplification targeted TCR beta CDR3 regions from RNA transcripts. HTBI primers were the set used in a first-round RT-PCR of the TCR CDR3. TCRdb fed the multiplex PCR reads into MiXCR, producing one record per CDR3 protein. Of fewer than 550,000 distinct CDR3 sequences listed, approximately 15% were seen once; the top ten hold around 7.3%. Over 18 months, lack of ophthalmopathy progression marked Graves' hyperthyroidism as stable. The study based diagnoses on clinical symptoms, serum thyroxine and TRAb, thyroid ultrasound and orbital computed tomography. PBMCs were collected from an approximately 9.5 ml volume of fresh peripheral blood. The germline CDR1 and CDR2 sequences are SGDLS and YYNGEE. V shed 4 bases and J 5 bases; nucleotides not matched to a gene: 11. This CDR3 has 16 residues.

The receptor was isolated from a woman aged 18-30 years with Graves' hyperthyroidism. The chain is built from TRBV9 and TRBJ2-1; 8 bases are a match to TRBD2. The specimen sequenced was blood. The CDR3 sequence is CASSLIAGNLNNEQFF. The CDR3 region has the DNA TGTGCCAGCAGCTTAATAGCGGGGAATCTCAACAATGAGCAGTTCTTC.